The present T cell receptor (beta chain) was sequenced within a study of T-cell reconstitution after alpha-beta-depleted transplantation in children. Broader study findings: T-cell counts and diversity were attributed mostly to newly produced T cells one year after transplant. Several hundred expanded graft clones reportedly gave rise to the alpha-beta T cells present about two months after transplant.

This clonotype came up many times. Its cognate antigen is unknown. The CDR3 covers 14 residues. Trimming removed 6 bases from V and 2 bases from J, with 14 bases in between. Germline CDR1 and CDR2: MNHEY and SMNVEV (reference sequence). Unique molecular identifiers were incorporated during preparation of the TCRbeta library. TCRdb re-called the PCR reads through MiXCR, storing one row per CDR3 protein. The sample consists of more than 400,000 distinct CDR3 sequences, approximately 42% of them appearing once. The receptor was isolated from a girl under 10 years old with aplastic anemia, due to receive a stem cell transplant. The genes are TRBV27 and TRBJ2-7; possibly TRBD2 for D (5 bases). Sequenced material: PBMCs, taken before TCRalphabeta/CD19-depleted stem cell transplant. Here the CDR3 reads CASSPAGLTYEQYF. The CDR3 region has the DNA TGTGCCAGCAGCCCCGCGGGCCTTACCTACGAGCAGTACTTC.